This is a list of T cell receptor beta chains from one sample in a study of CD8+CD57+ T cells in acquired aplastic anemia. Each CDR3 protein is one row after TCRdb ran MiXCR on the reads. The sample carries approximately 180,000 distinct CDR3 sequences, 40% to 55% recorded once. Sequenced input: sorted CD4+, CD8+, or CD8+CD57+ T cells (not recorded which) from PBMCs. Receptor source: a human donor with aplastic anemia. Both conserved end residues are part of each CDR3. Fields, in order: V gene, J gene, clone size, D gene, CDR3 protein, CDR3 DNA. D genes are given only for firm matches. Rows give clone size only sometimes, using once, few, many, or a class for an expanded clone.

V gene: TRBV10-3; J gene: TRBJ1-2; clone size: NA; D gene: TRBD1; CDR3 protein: CAISEEGSGQGVGGYTF; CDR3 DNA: TGTGCCATCAGTGAAGAGGGTTCGGGACAGGGGGTTGGTGGCTACACCTTC
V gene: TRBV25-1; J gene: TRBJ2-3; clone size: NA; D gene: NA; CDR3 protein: CASSASFLSDTQYF; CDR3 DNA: TGTGCCAGCAGTGCCAGTTTTTTGTCAGATACGCAGTATTTT
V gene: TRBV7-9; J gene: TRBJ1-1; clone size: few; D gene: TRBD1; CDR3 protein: CASSGQGGEAFF; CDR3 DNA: TGTGCCAGCTCCGGACAGGGAGGTGAAGCTTTCTTT
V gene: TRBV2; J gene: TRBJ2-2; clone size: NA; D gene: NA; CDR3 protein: CASRVDLRNAGDLFF; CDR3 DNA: TGTGCCAGCAGAGTGGACCTCCGGAACGCCGGGGATCTGTTTTTT
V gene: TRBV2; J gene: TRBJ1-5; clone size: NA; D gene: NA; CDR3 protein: CASREGQGNQPQHF; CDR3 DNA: TGTGCCAGCAGGGAGGGACAAGGGAATCAGCCCCAGCATTTT
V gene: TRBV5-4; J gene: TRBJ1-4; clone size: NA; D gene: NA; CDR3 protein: CASSPGVGLGEKLFF; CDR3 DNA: TGTGCCAGCAGCCCGGGCGTAGGCTTAGGTGAAAAACTGTTTTTT
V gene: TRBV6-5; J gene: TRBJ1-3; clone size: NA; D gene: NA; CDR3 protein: CASSYSTPTASSSGNTIYF; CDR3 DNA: TGTGCCAGCAGTTACTCGACGCCGACTGCCAGTAGCTCTGGAAACACCATATATTTT
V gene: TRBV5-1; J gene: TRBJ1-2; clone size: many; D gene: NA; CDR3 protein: CASSHGQLIYGYTF; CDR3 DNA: TGCGCCAGCAGCCACGGACAGCTAATCTATGGCTACACCTTC
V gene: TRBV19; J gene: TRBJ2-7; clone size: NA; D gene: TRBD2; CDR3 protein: CASSPGTSGRADEQYF; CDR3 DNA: TGTGCCAGTAGCCCCGGGACTAGCGGGAGGGCCGACGAGCAGTACTTC
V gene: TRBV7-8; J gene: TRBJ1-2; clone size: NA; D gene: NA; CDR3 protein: CASSLVGF; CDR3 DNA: TGTGCCAGCAGCTTAGTAGGGTTC
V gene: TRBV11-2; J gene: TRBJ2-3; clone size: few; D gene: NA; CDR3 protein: CASSLDLTPGQYF; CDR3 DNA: TGTGCCAGCAGCTTAGATCTAACACCGGGGCAGTATTTT
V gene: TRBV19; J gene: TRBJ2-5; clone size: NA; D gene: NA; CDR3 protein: CASSIDERETQYF; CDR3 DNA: TGTGCCAGTAGTATAGACGAGAGGGAGACCCAGTACTTC
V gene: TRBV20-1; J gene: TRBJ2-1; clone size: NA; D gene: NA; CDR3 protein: CSARVELLEQFF; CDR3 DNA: TGCAGTGCTAGGGTGGAACTACTTGAGCAGTTCTTC
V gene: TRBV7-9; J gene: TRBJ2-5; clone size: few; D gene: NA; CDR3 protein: CASSLGYQETQYF; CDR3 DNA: TGTGCCAGCAGCTTAGGTTACCAAGAGACCCAGTACTTC
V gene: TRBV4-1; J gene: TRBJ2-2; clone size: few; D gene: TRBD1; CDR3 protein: CASSQLPGQGAAGELFF; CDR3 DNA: TGCGCCAGCAGCCAACTCCCGGGACAGGGGGCGGCCGGGGAGCTGTTTTTT
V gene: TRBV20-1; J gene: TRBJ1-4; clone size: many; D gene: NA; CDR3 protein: CSARDLNSGKEKLFF; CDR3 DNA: TGCAGTGCTAGAGATTTAAACAGTGGGAAGGAAAAACTGTTTTTT
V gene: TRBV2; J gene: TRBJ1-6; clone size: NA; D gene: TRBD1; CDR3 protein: CASGGQTRTSPLHF; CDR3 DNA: TGTGCCAGCGGGGGACAGACGCGTACTTCACCCCTCCACTTT
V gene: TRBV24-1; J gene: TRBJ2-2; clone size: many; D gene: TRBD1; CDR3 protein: CATSDVDRGHGELFF; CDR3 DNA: TGTGCCACCAGTGACGTCGACAGGGGGCACGGGGAGCTGTTTTTT
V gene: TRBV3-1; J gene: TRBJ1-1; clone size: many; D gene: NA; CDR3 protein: CASSPGANTEAFF; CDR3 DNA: TGTGCCAGTAGTCCCGGGGCAAACACTGAAGCTTTCTTT
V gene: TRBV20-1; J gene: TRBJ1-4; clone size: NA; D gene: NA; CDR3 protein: CSASERSNEKLFF; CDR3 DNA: TGCAGTGCTAGTGAGAGGTCTAATGAAAAACTGTTTTTT
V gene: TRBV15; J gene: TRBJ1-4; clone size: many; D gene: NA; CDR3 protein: CATSRDEKLFF; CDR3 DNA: TGTGCCACCAGCAGAGATGAAAAACTGTTTTTT
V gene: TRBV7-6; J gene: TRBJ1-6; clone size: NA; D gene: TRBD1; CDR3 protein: CASRPGTGNSPLHF; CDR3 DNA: TGTGCCAGCAGGCCCGGGACAGGGAATTCACCCCTCCACTTT
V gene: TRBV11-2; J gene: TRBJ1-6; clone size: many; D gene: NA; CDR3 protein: CASGSSYNSPLHF; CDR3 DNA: TGTGCCAGCGGCAGCTCCTATAATTCACCCCTCCACTTT
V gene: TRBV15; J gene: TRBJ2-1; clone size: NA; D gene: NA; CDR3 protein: CATSGGSAPLGNEQFF; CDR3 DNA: TGTGCCACCAGCGGAGGGAGTGCCCCCCTGGGCAATGAGCAGTTCTTC
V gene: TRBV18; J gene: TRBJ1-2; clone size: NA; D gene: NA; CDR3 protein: CASSPPNRNYSYTF; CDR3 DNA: TGTGCCAGCTCACCACCGAACAGGAACTATAGCTACACCTTC
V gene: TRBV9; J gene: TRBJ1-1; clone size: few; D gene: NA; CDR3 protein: CASSVEAETEAFF; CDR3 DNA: TGTGCCAGCAGCGTAGAGGCGGAGACTGAAGCTTTCTTT
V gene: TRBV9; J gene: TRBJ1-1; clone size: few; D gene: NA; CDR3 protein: CASKGAGSSTFF; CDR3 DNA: TGTGCCAGCAAAGGGGCCGGCAGTTCGACTTTCTTT
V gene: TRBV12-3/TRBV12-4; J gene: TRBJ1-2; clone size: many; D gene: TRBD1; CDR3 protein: CASSRGQNYGYTF; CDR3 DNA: TGTGCCAGCAGCCGGGGACAGAACTATGGCTACACCTTC
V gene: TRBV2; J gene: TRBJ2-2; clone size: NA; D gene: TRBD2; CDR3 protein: CATPGRVFF; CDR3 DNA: TGTGCCACCCCGGGGAGGGTGTTTTTT
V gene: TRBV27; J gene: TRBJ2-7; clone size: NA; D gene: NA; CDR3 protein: CASSLWFRPGNEQYF; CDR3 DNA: TGTGCCAGCAGTTTATGGTTCCGGCCGGGAAACGAGCAGTACTTC
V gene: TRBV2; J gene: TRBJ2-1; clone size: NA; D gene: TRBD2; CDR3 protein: CASISGGAPGEQFF; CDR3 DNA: TGTGCCAGCATCAGCGGGGGGGCCCCAGGGGAGCAGTTCTTC
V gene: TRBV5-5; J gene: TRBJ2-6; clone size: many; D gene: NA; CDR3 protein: CASTGEGQGISGANVLTF; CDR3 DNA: TGTGCCAGCACGGGGGAAGGGCAGGGCATCTCTGGGGCCAACGTCCTGACTTTC
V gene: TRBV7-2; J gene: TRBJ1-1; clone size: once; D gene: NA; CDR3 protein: CASVPGTFMNTEAFF; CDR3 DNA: TGCGCCAGCGTCCCGGGTACGTTCATGAACACTGAAGCTTTCTTT
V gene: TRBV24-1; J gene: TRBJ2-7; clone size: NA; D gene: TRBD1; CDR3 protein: CASSLSGGDRFYEQYF; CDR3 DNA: TGTGCCAGCAGTTTATCAGGGGGCGATAGGTTCTACGAGCAGTACTTC
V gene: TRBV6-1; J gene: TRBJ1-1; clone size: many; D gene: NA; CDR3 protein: CASSRGRAGWDTEAFF; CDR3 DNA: TGTGCCAGCAGTAGAGGGAGGGCCGGCTGGGACACTGAAGCTTTCTTT
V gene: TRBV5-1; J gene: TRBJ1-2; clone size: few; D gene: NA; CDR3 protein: CASSLGQGSTYTF; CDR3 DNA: TGCGCCAGCAGCTTGGGGCAGGGAAGTACCTACACCTTC
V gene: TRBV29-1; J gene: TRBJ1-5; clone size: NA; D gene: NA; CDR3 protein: CSFYRVNKYSNQPQHF; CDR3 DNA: TGCAGCTTCTACAGGGTAAACAAATATAGCAATCAGCCCCAGCATTTT
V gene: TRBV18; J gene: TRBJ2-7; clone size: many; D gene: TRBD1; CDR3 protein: CASSHDRANEQYF; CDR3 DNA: TGTGCCAGCTCCCACGACAGGGCCAACGAGCAGTACTTC
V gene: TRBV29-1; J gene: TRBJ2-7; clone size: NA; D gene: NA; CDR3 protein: CSVVGRSYEQYF; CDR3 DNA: TGCAGCGTGGTCGGCAGATCCTACGAGCAGTACTTC
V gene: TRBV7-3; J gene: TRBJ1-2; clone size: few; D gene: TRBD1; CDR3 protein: CASSPTGQGQGGYTF; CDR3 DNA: TGTGCCAGCAGCCCTACGGGACAGGGCCAGGGCGGCTACACCTTC
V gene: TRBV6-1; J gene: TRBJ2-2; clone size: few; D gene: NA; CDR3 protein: CASSETGFTWELFF; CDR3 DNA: TGTGCCAGCAGTGAAACGGGTTTCACCTGGGAGCTGTTTTTT
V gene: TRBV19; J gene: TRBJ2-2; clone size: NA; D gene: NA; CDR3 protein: CASSIRRNTGELFF; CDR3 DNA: TGTGCCAGTAGTATCCGTCGCAACACCGGGGAGCTGTTTTTT
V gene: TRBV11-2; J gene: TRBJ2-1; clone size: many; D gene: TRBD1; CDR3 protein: CASSLEPGQYNEQFF; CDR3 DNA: TGTGCCAGCAGCTTAGAGCCGGGACAGTACAATGAGCAGTTCTTC
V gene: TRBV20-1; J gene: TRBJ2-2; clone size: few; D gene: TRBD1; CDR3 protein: CSATSGQPNTGELFF; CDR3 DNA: TGCAGTGCTACCTCGGGACAGCCGAACACCGGGGAGCTGTTTTTT
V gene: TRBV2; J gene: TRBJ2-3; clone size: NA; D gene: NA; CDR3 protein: CASSLSTTRYF; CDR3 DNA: TGTGCCAGCAGCCTATCAACAACGCGGTATTTT
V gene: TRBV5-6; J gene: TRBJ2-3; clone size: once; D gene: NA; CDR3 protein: CASKSTDTQYF; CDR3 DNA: TGTGCCAGCAAGAGCACAGATACGCAGTATTTT
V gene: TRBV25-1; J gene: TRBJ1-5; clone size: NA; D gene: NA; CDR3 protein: CASSEGDGVYSNQPQHF; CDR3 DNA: TGTGCCAGCAGTGAAGGGGACGGCGTTTATAGCAATCAGCCCCAGCATTTT
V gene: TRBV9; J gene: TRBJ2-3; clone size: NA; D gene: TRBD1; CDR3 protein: CASKTGTGGTDTQYF; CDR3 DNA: TGTGCCAGCAAGACCGGGACAGGGGGCACAGATACGCAGTATTTT
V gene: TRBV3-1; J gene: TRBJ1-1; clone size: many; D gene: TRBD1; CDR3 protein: CASSQGTGPMAFF; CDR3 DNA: TGTGCCAGCAGCCAAGGGACAGGGCCTATGGCTTTCTTT
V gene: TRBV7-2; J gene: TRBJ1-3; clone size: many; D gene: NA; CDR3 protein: CASSSGISGNTIYF; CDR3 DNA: TGTGCCAGCAGCTCCGGTATCTCTGGAAACACCATATATTTT
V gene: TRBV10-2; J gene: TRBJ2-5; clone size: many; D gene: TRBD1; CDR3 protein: CASTRGQDYQETQYF; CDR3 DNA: TGCGCCAGCACCAGAGGACAGGACTACCAAGAGACCCAGTACTTC
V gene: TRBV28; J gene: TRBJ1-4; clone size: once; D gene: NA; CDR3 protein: CASQGTNEKLFF; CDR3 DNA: TGTGCCAGTCAGGGAACTAATGAAAAACTGTTTTTT
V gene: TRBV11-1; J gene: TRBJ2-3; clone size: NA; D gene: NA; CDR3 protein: CASSKKRGYGTDTQYF; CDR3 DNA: TGTGCCAGCAGCAAAAAGAGGGGTTATGGCACAGATACGCAGTATTTT
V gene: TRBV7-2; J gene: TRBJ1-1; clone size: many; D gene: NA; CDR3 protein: CASSLVAFGKNTEAFF; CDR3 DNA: TGTGCCAGCAGCTTAGTTGCATTTGGTAAGAACACTGAAGCTTTCTTT
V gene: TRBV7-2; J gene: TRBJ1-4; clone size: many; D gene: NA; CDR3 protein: CASSLGPVGVGEKLFF; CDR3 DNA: TGTGCCAGCAGCTTAGGTCCGGTAGGGGTTGGAGAAAAACTGTTTTTT